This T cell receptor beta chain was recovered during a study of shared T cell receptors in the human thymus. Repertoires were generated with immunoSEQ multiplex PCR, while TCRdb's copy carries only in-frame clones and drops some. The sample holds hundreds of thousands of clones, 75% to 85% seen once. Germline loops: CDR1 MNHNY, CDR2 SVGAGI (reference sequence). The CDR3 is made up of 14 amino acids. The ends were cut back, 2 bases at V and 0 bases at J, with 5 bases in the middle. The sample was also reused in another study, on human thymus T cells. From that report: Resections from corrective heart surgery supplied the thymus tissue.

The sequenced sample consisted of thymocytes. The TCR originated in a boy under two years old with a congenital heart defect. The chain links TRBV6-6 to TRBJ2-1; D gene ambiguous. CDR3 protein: CASSYMSSYNEQFF. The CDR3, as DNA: TGTGCCAGCAGTTACATGAGCTCCTACAATGAGCAGTTCTTC.